The present TCR beta chain was sequenced within a study of T cells after yellow fever vaccination. Each CDR3 protein gets one entry after TCRdb re-called the 5' RACE reads with MiXCR. The table has approximately 140,000 distinct CDR3 sequences, roughly 8.2% seen once. Study-wide points: High-abundance clonotypes from the bulk population could contaminate FACS-sorted repertoires.

V shed 0 bases and J 3 bases; nucleotides not matched to a gene: 6. Germline V gives CDR1 LGHNA, CDR2 YSLEER. The CDR3 has 16 residues. On this clonotype itself: Its antigen is not identified.

The chain uses TRBV4-3 and TRBJ1-2, with TRBD1 matching 8 bases. The material was CD4+ T cells sorted from PBMCs, obtained 5 days after the yellow fever booster vaccination. The origin of this receptor is a man aged 30-40 years who received the YFV17D yellow fever vaccine. In DNA form, the CDR3 reads TGCGCCAGCAGCCAAGACAACAGGGGGGGCGACTATGGCTACACCTTC. It encodes CASSQDNRGGDYGYTF.